This TCR beta chain is drawn from a study of immune evolution from preneoplasia to lung adenocarcinoma. Study context: HLA loss of heterozygosity: about 7% AIS, roughly 15% MIA, about 35% ADC, none AAH.

The CDR3 has 14 residues. CDR1 is GTSNPN, CDR2 SVGIG, per germline (reference sequence). V dropped 4 bases and J dropped 8; count of bases not matched to a gene: 7. Generated by immunoSEQ multiplex PCR, the TCRdb table keeps only in-frame clones and is missing some. The table has some 7,800 clones, roughly 82% seen once; the top ten hold around 2.8%. This chain links TRBV30 with TRBJ1-4, with 10 bases identical to TRBD1. The sequence came from a person aged 65 to 85 with lung adenocarcinoma. The sample consisted of FFPE minimally invasive lung adenocarcinoma tissue. In nucleotides, the CDR3 is TGTGCCTGGAACCGGGGACAGGGGAGCGAAAAACTGTTTTTT. This sequence encodes CAWNRGQGSEKLFF.